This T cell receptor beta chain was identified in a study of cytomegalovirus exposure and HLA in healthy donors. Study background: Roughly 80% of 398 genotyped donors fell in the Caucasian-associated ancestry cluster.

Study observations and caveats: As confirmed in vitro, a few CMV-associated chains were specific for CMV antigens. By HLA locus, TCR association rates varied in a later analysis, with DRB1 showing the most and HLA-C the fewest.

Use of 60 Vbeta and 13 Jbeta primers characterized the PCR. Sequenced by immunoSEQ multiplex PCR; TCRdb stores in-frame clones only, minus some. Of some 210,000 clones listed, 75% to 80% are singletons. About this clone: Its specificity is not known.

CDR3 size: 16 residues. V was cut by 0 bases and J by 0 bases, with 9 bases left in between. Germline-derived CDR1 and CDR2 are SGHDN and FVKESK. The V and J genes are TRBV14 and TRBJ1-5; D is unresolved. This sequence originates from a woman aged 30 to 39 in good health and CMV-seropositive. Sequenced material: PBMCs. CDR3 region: CASSQDWLYSNQPQHF. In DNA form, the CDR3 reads TGTGCCAGCAGCCAAGATTGGCTTTATAGCAATCAGCCCCAGCATTTT.